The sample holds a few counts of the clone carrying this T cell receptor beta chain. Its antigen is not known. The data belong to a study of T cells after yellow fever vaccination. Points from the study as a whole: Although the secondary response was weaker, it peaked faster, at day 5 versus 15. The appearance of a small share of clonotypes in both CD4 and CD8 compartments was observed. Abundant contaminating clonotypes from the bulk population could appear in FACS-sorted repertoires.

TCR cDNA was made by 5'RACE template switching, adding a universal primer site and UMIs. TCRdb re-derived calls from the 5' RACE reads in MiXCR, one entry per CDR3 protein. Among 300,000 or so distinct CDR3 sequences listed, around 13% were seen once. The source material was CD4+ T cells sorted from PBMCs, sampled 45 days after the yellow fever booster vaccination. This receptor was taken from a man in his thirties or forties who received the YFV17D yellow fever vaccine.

The CDR3 bases are TGTGCCAGCACACCACGGGACGAGCAGTACTTC. This translates into CASTPRDEQYF. The chain has TRBV2 and TRBJ2-7; D is unresolved. The germline gives CDR1 SNHLY, CDR2 FYNNEI. The ends were cut back, 7 bases at V and 5 bases at J, with 9 bases in the middle. This CDR3 is 11 amino acids long.